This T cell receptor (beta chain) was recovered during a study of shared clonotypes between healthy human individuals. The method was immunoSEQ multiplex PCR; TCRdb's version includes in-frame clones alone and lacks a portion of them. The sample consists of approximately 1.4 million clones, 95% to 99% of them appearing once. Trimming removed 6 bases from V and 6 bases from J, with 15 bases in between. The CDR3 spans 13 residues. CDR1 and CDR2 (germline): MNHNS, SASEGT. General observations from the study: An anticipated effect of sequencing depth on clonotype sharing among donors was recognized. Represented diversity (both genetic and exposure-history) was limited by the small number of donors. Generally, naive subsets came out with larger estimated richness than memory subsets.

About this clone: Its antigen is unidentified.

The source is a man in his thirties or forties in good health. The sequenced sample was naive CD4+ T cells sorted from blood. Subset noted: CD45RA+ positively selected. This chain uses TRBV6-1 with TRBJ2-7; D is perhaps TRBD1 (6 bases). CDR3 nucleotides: TGTGCCAGCAGATTAACAGGGTCAGGCGAGCAGTACTTC. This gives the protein CASRLTGSGEQYF.